The sample holds one count of the clone carrying this TCR beta chain. Antigen specificity is unknown. Profiled with immunoSEQ multiplex PCR; TCRdb holds only in-frame clones, not every one. Here the sample spans about 94,000 clones, around 85% being singletons. These data belong to a study of T cell responses to AZD1222 COVID-19 vaccine. Findings of the study overall: Variant regions that are unmutated are reportedly the target of nearly half of spike-specific TCRs. Donors, mostly white British, included more females; clonal diversity was possibly underestimated. Repertoires in all cases were sampled only once the peak T cell response had passed. Spike-specific TCR breadth rose after two AZD1222 doses, and depth rose as well.

Germline V lookup: CDR1 SGHRS, CDR2 YFSETQ. The CDR3 sequence is 15 residues long. Trimming removed 1 base at V and 1 base at J, with 12 bases between. Sequenced material: peripheral blood, taken 28 days after the second AZD1222 dose. This sequence joins TRBV5-1 and TRBJ2-7; D might be TRBD1 (6 bases). This clonotype was obtained from an adult who received the AZD1222 COVID-19 vaccine. DNA of the CDR3: TGCGCCAGCAGCTTGTTGAGCAGGGGTTCCTACGAGCAGTACTTC. Protein: CASSLLSRGSYEQYF.